The 14 T cell receptor beta chains reported below all come from one sample, sequenced in a study of T cell responses to AZD1222 COVID-19 vaccine. Using immunoSEQ multiplex PCR, the repertoire was profiled, and TCRdb retains in-frame clones only, with some absent. The sample contains fewer than 110,000 clones, around 91% of which appear only once. The material sequenced was peripheral blood, taken on day 0 of AZD1222 vaccination. Receptors were obtained from an adult in good health.

The V and J genes are TRBV28 and TRBJ1-6; no firm D call. Germline lookup yields CDR1 MDHEN and CDR2 SYDVKM. The CDR3 consists of 14 residues. With 2 bases removed from V and 11 bases from J, the gap between germline ends came to 13 bases. The DNA for the CDR3 is TGTGCCAGCAGTTTACGGGAGACGACTACACCCCTCCACTTT. Translated: CASSLRETTTPLHF.

This clone occurred once. The chain carries TRBV29-1 and TRBJ2-7; 14 bases are a match to TRBD2. V dropped 5 bases and J dropped 6; count of bases not matched to a gene: 9. There are 15 residues in the CDR3. The V gene's germline CDR1 is SQVTM and CDR2 ANQGSEA. CDR3 nucleotide sequence: TGCAGCGTTTCGGGACTAGCGGGAGTAGGAGGCGAGCAGTACTTC. It yields the protein CSVSGLAGVGGEQYF.

V usage is TRBV4-2 and J usage is TRBJ1-2; D unresolved. The CDR3 is made up of 13 amino acids. The V end was cut by 4 bases, the J end by 8 bases, with 14 bases between. The germline CDR1 and CDR2 sequences are LGHNA and YNFKEQ. CDR3 sequence reads: CASSRGAPGGYTF. The CDR3 nucleotides are TGTGCCAGCAGCCGAGGCGCTCCTGGGGGCTACACCTTC.

J is TRBJ2-1 and V is TRBV3-1 (or the pseudogene TRBV3-2); D not certain. The germline CDR1 and CDR2 sequences are LGHDT and YNNKEL (reference sequence). The length of the CDR3 is 16 residues. V dropped 5 bases and J dropped 2 bases, with 16 bases sitting between them. The CDR3 is CASSFDRYGPYNEQFF. CDR3 bases: TGTGCCAGCAGCTTCGACCGGTACGGCCCCTACAATGAGCAGTTCTTC.

This chain joins TRBV5-1 and TRBJ2-3; 9 nucleotides align to TRBD2. Germline-derived CDR1 and CDR2 are SGHRS and YFSETQ. V shed 1 base, J shed 5 bases, and the junction held 5 bases outside the gene matches. The CDR3 runs to 15 residues. The CDR3 region has the DNA TGCGCCAGCAGCTTGAACGGCGGGAGGGAAGATACGCAGTATTTT. This sequence encodes CASSLNGGREDTQYF. Drawing the rest from reference TRBV5-1 and TRBJ2-3, the complete variable domain is KAGVTQTPRYLIKTRGQQVTLSCSPISGHRSVSWYQQTPGQGLQFLFEYFSETQRNKGNFPGRFSGRQFSNSRSEMNVSTLELGDSALYLCASSLNGGREDTQYFGPGTRLTVL.

The V gene is TRBV30, the J gene TRBJ2-7, with D uncertain. V shed 3 bases and J shed 4 bases, with 10 bases lying between them. Germline CDR1 and CDR2: GTSNPN and SVGIG (reference sequence). The CDR3 contains 12 residues. This chain's CDR3 is CAWRDGTYEQYF. DNA of the CDR3: TGTGCCTGGAGGGACGGAACTTACGAGCAGTACTTC.

DNA of the CDR3: TGTGCCAGCAGTGGAGACAGCTATGGCTACACCTTC. It codes for CASSGDSYGYTF. The chain is built from TRBV2 and TRBJ1-2; possibly TRBD1 for D (5 bases). CDR1 and CDR2 (germline): SNHLY, FYNNEI. Trimming left V 4 bases short and J 4 bases short, with 7 bases between. The CDR3 runs to 12 residues.

The gene calls are TRBV27 and TRBJ2-1, with a possible D match to TRBD2 (6 bases). With 2 bases removed from V and 7 bases from J, the gap between germline ends came to 12 bases. Germline V CDR1 and CDR2: MNHEY, SMNVEV (reference sequence). The CDR3 length is 14 residues. CDR3 protein: CASSLRETRNEQFF. The CDR3 DNA sequence: TGTGCCAGCAGTTTAAGGGAGACTAGGAATGAGCAGTTCTTC.

This chain connects TRBV7-8 to TRBJ2-1; maybe TRBD2 (5 bases). The CDR3 is 17 amino acids. Germline CDR1 and CDR2: SGHVS and FQNEAQ. Deletions cut 1 base from V and 3 bases from J, with 16 bases between. The CDR3 DNA reads as TGTGCCAGCAGCTTAGGGAATAGCGCTAAGGGCTACAATGAGCAGTTCTTC. It codes for CASSLGNSAKGYNEQFF. Based on the CDR3 plus reference TRBV7-8 and TRBJ2-1, the full variable domain is GAGVSQSPRYKVAKRGQDVALRCDPISGHVSLFWYQQALGQGPEFLTYFQNEAQLDKSGLPSDRFFAERPEGSVSTLKIQRTQQEDSAVYLCASSLGNSAKGYNEQFFGPGTRLTVL.

This clone has just a few counts. J is TRBJ1-2 and V is TRBV28; 8 nucleotides match TRBD1. The CDR3 sequence is 14 residues long. Germline CDR1 reads MDHEN; CDR2 reads SYDVKM. The V gene end was trimmed by 2 bases and the J gene end by 8 bases; junction bases not matched to a gene: 7. The CDR3 DNA sequence: TGTGCCAGCAGTTTAGTCCAGGGGGCGCGGGGCTACACCTTC. This gives the protein CASSLVQGARGYTF.

This chain joins TRBV7-2 and TRBJ1-1; D is uncertain. Germline V CDR1 and CDR2: SGHTA, FQGNSA. The CDR3 length is 14 residues. The V end lost 6 bases, the J end lost 2 bases, and 13 bases lay between the germline ends. CDR3 amino acids: CASSTLGVNTEAFF. CDR3 sequence (DNA): TGTGCCAGCAGTACTTTGGGAGTCAACACTGAAGCTTTCTTT. Looking up the rest from reference TRBV7-2 and TRBJ1-1 gives the full variable domain: GAGVSQSPSNKVTEKGKDVELRCDPISGHTALYWYRQSLGQGLEFLIYFQGNSAPDKSGLPSDRFSAERTGGSVSTLTIQRTQQEDSAVYLCASSTLGVNTEAFFGQGTRLTVV.

This chain joins TRBV6-4 and TRBJ2-7, with 10 bases aligning to TRBD2. In germline, CDR1 is MRHNA, CDR2 SNTAGT. Losses at the gene ends were 5 bases for V and 4 bases for J; bases not matched to a gene: 8. CDR3 length equals 15 residues. The CDR3 DNA sequence: TGTGCCAGCAGTTTATCTAGCGGGAGTCTATACGAGCAGTACTTC. This codes for CASSLSSGSLYEQYF.

The DNA of the CDR3 is TGTGCCAGCAGCCCCAGCGGCTCCTACAATGAGCAGTTCTTC. Translating it yields CASSPSGSYNEQFF. This rearrangement joins TRBV7-6 to TRBJ2-1, with D possibly TRBD2 on 5 matching bases. The CDR3 runs to 14 residues. V lost 5 bases and J lost 0, with 8 bases in between. Germline V gene data show CDR1 as SGHVS and CDR2 as FNYEAQ.

J is TRBJ2-7 and V is TRBV6-1, with D possibly being TRBD1 (5 bases). Trimming shortened V by 2 bases and J by 0 bases, and 11 bases separated the two germline ends. The germline V gene encodes CDR1 MNHNS and CDR2 SASEGT. The CDR3 length is 15 residues. In DNA form, the CDR3 reads TGTGCCAGCAGTGAACCGACAGTTTCCTCCTACGAGCAGTACTTC. Translated, it gives CASSEPTVSSYEQYF.